This passage covers 18 T cell receptor beta chains from one sample sequenced in a study of T cells in Graves' hyperthyroidism and ophthalmopathy. From RNA transcripts, TCR beta CDR3 regions were amplified. The HTBI set primed first-round TCR CDR3 RT-PCR. TCRdb reprocessed the multiplex PCR reads via MiXCR and lists one record per CDR3 protein. The data contain about 560,000 distinct CDR3 sequences, about a sixth of them singletons. The sequenced sample was blood. These TCRs come from a woman younger than 35 with Graves' hyperthyroidism.

The chain uses TRBV6-6 and TRBJ1-1; unclear D gene. Germline CDR1 MNHNY, CDR2 SVGAGI (reference sequence). The CDR3 length is 15 residues. V was pared by 0 bases and J by 4 bases, with 12 bases between. This chain's CDR3 is CASSYSAAPTTEAFF. The CDR3 region has the DNA TGTGCCAGCAGTTACTCAGCAGCTCCGACCACTGAAGCTTTCTTT.

V and J are TRBV28 and TRBJ2-2, with D tentatively TRBD2 (6 bases). The germline V and J ends were trimmed by 3 bases and 6 bases, with 17 bases remaining between them. The CDR3 totals 16 residues. Germline V gene sequence: CDR1 MDHEN, CDR2 SYDVKM. The CDR3 nucleotides read TGTGCCAGCAGTTTCCAGCGAGCGGGTCGAGCCGGGGAGCTGTTTTTT. Its protein is CASSFQRAGRAGELFF.

This clonotype was picked up a small number of times. V usage is TRBV7-9 and J usage is TRBJ2-7; D is possibly TRBD1 (6 bases). V was shortened by 2 bases and J by 4 bases, with 15 bases between the two germline ends. The length of the CDR3 is 15 residues. Germline V gene sequence: CDR1 SEHNR, CDR2 FQNEAQ (reference sequence). The DNA for the CDR3 is TGTGCCAGCAGCTTATTAGAACAGGGCCCTTACGAGCAGTACTTC. Translated, it gives CASSLLEQGPYEQYF.

V gene TRBV7-9 combines with J gene TRBJ2-1; 11 bases fit TRBD2. Unmatched junction bases numbered 6, after V lost 5 bases and J lost 6 bases. The CDR3 runs to 15 residues. Germline CDR1 is SEHNR and CDR2 is FQNEAQ (reference sequence). CDR3 sequence: CASSPTTSGVNEQFF. CDR3 DNA: TGTGCCAGCAGCCCAACGACTAGCGGGGTCAATGAGCAGTTCTTC.

This clonotype was recorded a few times. The chain is built from TRBV9 and TRBJ1-2, with D unclear. V was trimmed by 2 bases and J by 3 bases, leaving 14 bases between them. From germline, CDR1 is SGDLS and CDR2 YYNGEE. The CDR3 contains 15 residues. CDR3 sequence reads: CASSVSSEGDYGYTF. CDR3 coding DNA: TGTGCCAGCAGCGTTTCATCTGAGGGCGACTATGGCTACACCTTC.

The chain recombines TRBV19 with TRBJ1-2; 7 nucleotides line up with TRBD1. The CDR3 totals 13 residues. V was clipped by 6 bases and J by 4 bases; unmatched bases: 5. The germline V gene has CDR1 LNHDA and CDR2 SQIVND (reference sequence). The CDR3 is CASRTTGLYGYTF. The CDR3, as DNA: TGTGCCAGTAGGACGACAGGGCTCTATGGCTACACCTTC.

This clonotype was observed at least ten times. V is TRBV7-8 and J is TRBJ1-1; D remains ambiguous. From germline, CDR1 is SGHVS and CDR2 FQNEAQ. The CDR3 covers 15 residues. V was clipped by 0 bases and J by 1 base, with 9 bases between them. Here the CDR3 reads CASSLASDPNTEAFF. DNA of the CDR3: TGTGCCAGCAGCTTAGCGTCTGACCCGAACACTGAAGCTTTCTTT.

The table lists this clonotype with a few counts. The chain carries TRBV7-2 and TRBJ2-7; D is perhaps TRBD2 (5 bases). The CDR3 has 15 amino acids. Deletions cut 1 base from V and 0 bases from J, with 10 bases between. Germline CDR1 and CDR2: SGHTA and FQGNSA. CDR3: CASSLDRDYSYEQYF. CDR3 nucleotide sequence: TGTGCCAGCAGCTTAGATCGCGACTACTCCTACGAGCAGTACTTC. Together with reference TRBV7-2 and TRBJ2-7, the CDR3 gives the full variable domain: GAGVSQSPSNKVTEKGKDVELRCDPISGHTALYWYRQSLGQGLEFLIYFQGNSAPDKSGLPSDRFSAERTGGSVSTLTIQRTQQEDSAVYLCASSLDRDYSYEQYFGPGTRLTVT.

J is TRBJ2-5 and V is TRBV29-1; possibly TRBD1 for D (6 bases). Between the trimmed V and J ends, which lost 5 bases and 4 bases, there was a span of 14 bases. The CDR3 spans 13 residues. Germline V gene lookup returns CDR1 SQVTM and CDR2 ANQGSEA. The CDR3 loop reads CSVFWTVLETQYF. For the CDR3, the DNA is TGCAGCGTTTTTTGGACAGTTTTAGAGACCCAGTACTTC.

The sample holds a few counts of this clonotype. The rearrangement links TRBV18 to TRBJ2-1; weak D call: TRBD2 (5 bases). Germline V gene sequence: CDR1 KGHSH, CDR2 LQKENI. This CDR3 contains 14 residues. V was shortened by 3 bases and J by 6 bases, with 12 bases between the two germline ends. The CDR3 nucleotides read TGTGCCAGCTCACCGCTTGACGAGGGCAATGAGCAGTTCTTC. Protein product: CASSPLDEGNEQFF.

This clonotype was recorded many times. This chain uses TRBV30 with TRBJ2-7; D gene ambiguous. CDR3 size: 15 residues. Germline assignment: CDR1 GTSNPN and CDR2 SVGIG (reference sequence). Trimming left V 4 bases short and J 0 bases short, with 16 bases between. Here the CDR3 DNA reads TGTGCCTGGACGCGATCCCCGGGTCTCTCCTACGAGCAGTACTTC. Amino acids: CAWTRSPGLSYEQYF.

This clonotype appeared a few times. The gene calls are TRBV19 and TRBJ2-2; either TRBD1 or TRBD2 may fit D (6 bases each). V lost 7 bases, J lost 5 bases, and 23 bases lay in between. Looked up from germline, CDR1 is LNHDA and CDR2 is SQIVND (reference sequence). This CDR3 comprises 17 residues. The CDR3 bases are TGTGCCAGTACCCCTCTTATGGGGGGCGCTAATACCGGGGAGCTGTTTTTT. Its protein product is CASTPLMGGANTGELFF.

About this clonotype: A much more abundant neighbour one base away suggests this may be a read error. The chain combines TRBV10-3 with TRBJ2-7; D remains unclear. The CDR3 is made up of 12 amino acids. The germline gives CDR1 ENHRY, CDR2 SYGVKD. In nucleotides, the CDR3 is TGTGTCATCAGTGAAAGAGAATCCGAGCAGTACTTC. Translating it yields CVISERESEQYF.

This clonotype was counted at least ten times. The chain couples TRBV7-8 to TRBJ1-1; a weak D match, TRBD1 (5 bases). This CDR3 is built from 15 residues. The germline gives CDR1 SGHVS, CDR2 FQNEAQ. The germline V and J ends were trimmed by 3 bases and 1 base, with 12 bases remaining between them. DNA for the CDR3: TGTGCCAGCAGCTTGGGTGGGGGTGGGAACACTGAAGCTTTCTTT. Encoded protein: CASSLGGGGNTEAFF.

This clonotype was observed a few times. CDR3 nucleotide sequence: TGCGCCAGCAGTTCCGGGACAGGGTGGAGAGATACGCAGTATTTT. Translation: CASSSGTGWRDTQYF. The chain recombines TRBV10-2 with TRBJ2-3, with 9 nucleotides matching TRBD1. Germline values: CDR1 WSHSY, CDR2 SAAADI. V shed 5 bases, J shed 5 bases, and the junction held 8 bases outside the gene matches. CDR3 length equals 15 residues.

This clonotype was seen a handful of times. The V and J genes are TRBV12-3 or TRBV12-4 and TRBJ1-3; D unresolved. The CDR3 has 13 amino acids. The CDR3 region has the DNA TGTACCACCGAGGGAGAGTCTGGAAACACCATATATTTT. Its translation: CTTEGESGNTIYF.

There are a few counts of this clonotype. The chain combines TRBV4-1 with TRBJ2-7, with TRBD2 as a possible D gene (6 bases). Trimming cost V 4 bases and J 3 bases, with 10 bases left between them. This CDR3 comprises 13 residues. CDR1 is MGHRA and CDR2 is YSYEKL in the germline V gene. Here the CDR3 reads CASSRDLDYEQYF. CDR3 bases: TGCGCCAGCAGCCGGGACTTAGACTACGAGCAGTACTTC.

V is TRBV2 and J is TRBJ1-3; 7 bases align to TRBD1. CDR3 length equals 14 residues. With 10 bases clipped from V and 2 bases from J, the junction kept 8 bases outside the gene matches. CDR1 SNHLY and CDR2 FYNNEI come from the germline V gene. This CDR3 is CAKGRGTAGNTIYF. CDR3 coding DNA: TGTGCCAAGGGCAGGGGGACTGCTGGAAACACCATATATTTT.